Listed below are T cell receptor beta chains from one sample, sequenced in a study of CD8 T cells in Susac syndrome. TCRdb re-derived calls from the immunoSEQ multiplex PCR reads in MiXCR, one entry per CDR3 protein. There are about 240,000 distinct CDR3 sequences in the sample; about 95% occur only once, and 0.1% lies in the top ten. The sequenced material came from CD4+ T cells from PBMCs. The receptors were gathered from a human donor with Susac syndrome. CDR3s include the opening cysteine and the closing phenylalanine or tryptophan. The D gene is left open where the match is weak. A row's size may be missing; if present it is once, few, many or a size class.

>TRBV29-1|TRBD2|.|TRBJ2-7
TGCAGCGTTACGAGAGCGGGAGTGGTCTACGAGCAGTACTTC
CSVTRAGVVYEQYF
>TRBV28|TRBD2|.|TRBJ2-7
TGTGCCAGCAGTTTAACGGGAGGAACCTACGAGCAGTACTTC
CASSLTGGTYEQYF
>TRBV9|.|.|TRBJ2-7
TGTGCCAGCAGCTCTCTAGCCGGGGCCGAGCAGTACTTC
CASSSLAGAEQYF
>TRBV7-2|.|.|TRBJ2-7
TGTGCCAGCAGCGCACAGATGAGCTCCTACGAACAGTACTTC
CASSAQMSSYEQYF
>TRBV29-1|TRBD1|.|TRBJ1-1
TGCAGCCACTCGACAGGGCTGAACACTGAAGCTTTCTTT
CSHSTGLNTEAFF
>TRBV30|TRBD2|.|TRBJ2-1
TGTGCCTGGAGTGGGCTAGCGGTTTTTGTTGAGCAGTTCTTC
CAWSGLAVFVEQFF
>TRBV5-1|TRBD1|once|TRBJ2-3
TGCGCCAGCAGCGGGACAGCCGGCACAGATACGCAGTATTTT
CASSGTAGTDTQYF
>TRBV28|.|.|TRBJ2-5
TGTGCCAGCAGTGCTCCGGTGGAAGAGACCCAGTACTTC
CASSAPVEETQYF
>TRBV29-1|.|.|TRBJ2-7
TGCAGCGTTGAAGAAGTCGGCGTACGGATCGGCTCCTACGAGCAGTACTTC
CSVEEVGVRIGSYEQYF
>TRBV7-6|TRBD1|.|TRBJ2-3
TGTGCCAGCAGCTTGGCCCCGGGACAGGGGGCTACAGATACGCAGTATTTT
CASSLAPGQGATDTQYF
>TRBV9|.|.|TRBJ2-1
TGTGCCAGCAGCGTAGAACTTGGCTCCTACAATGAGCAGTTCTTC
CASSVELGSYNEQFF
>TRBV4-1|TRBD2|.|TRBJ2-1
TGCGCCAGCAGCCAAGAGGTTTTGACTAGCGGGAGGAATGAGCAGTTCTTC
CASSQEVLTSGRNEQFF
>TRBV19|TRBD2|.|TRBJ2-5
TGTGCCAGTAGTAGACGACTAGCGGGAGTGGGGGAGACCCAGTACTTC
CASSRRLAGVGETQYF
>TRBV27|.|.|TRBJ2-7
TGTGCCAGCTCAACAGGGAGCCACGAGCAGTACTTC
CASSTGSHEQYF
>TRBV18|.|.|TRBJ1-2
TGTGCCAGCTCACCACTTGCAGGCATAGTAACCTTC
CASSPLAGIVTF
>TRBV18|.|.|TRBJ1-4
TGTGCCAGCTCAGCCTCCCACTCAACTAATGAAAAACTGTTTTTT
CASSASHSTNEKLFF
>TRBV6-5|TRBD2|.|TRBJ2-1
TGTGCCAGCGGCGGAAGCGGGAGGGTTTACAATGAGCAGTTCTTC
CASGGSGRVYNEQFF
>TRBV7-8|TRBD2|.|TRBJ2-1
TGTGCCAGCAGCTTAGCGGGAGGGAGGAATGAGCAGTTCTTC
CASSLAGGRNEQFF
>TRBV19|.|.|TRBJ1-2
TGTGCCAGTAGCAAAGCCCAGGACAGTCACTATGGCTACACCTTC
CASSKAQDSHYGYTF
>TRBV12-3/TRBV12-4|TRBD1|.|TRBJ1-3
TGTGCCAGCAGCCTAGCGACAGGGGGGAGATCTGGAAACACCATATATTTT
CASSLATGGRSGNTIYF
>TRBV6-1|TRBD1|.|TRBJ1-5
TGTGCCAGCCGCGACAGGGTTTTTCAGCCCCAGCATTTT
CASRDRVFQPQHF
>TRBV20-1|TRBD1|.|TRBJ1-2
TGCAGTGCTAGAGGCAGGGGGCTGGCCTATGGCTACACCTTC
CSARGRGLAYGYTF
>TRBV20-1|TRBD2|once|TRBJ2-7
TGCAGTGCTAGAGAAGTAGCGGGGATTTACGAGCAGTACTTC
CSAREVAGIYEQYF
>TRBV15|.|.|TRBJ1-5
TGTGCCACCAGCAGAGGCGGGTTGAGGGGCAATCAGCCCCAGCATTTT
CATSRGGLRGNQPQHF
>TRBV15|TRBD1|.|TRBJ2-7
TGTGCCACCAGCAGAGGAGTAAACAGGGGGCTTCGGTCCTACGAGCAGTACTTC
CATSRGVNRGLRSYEQYF
>TRBV18|TRBD2|.|TRBJ2-1
TGTGCCAGCTCACGGATAACTAGCGGACTCTCCTACAATGAGCAGTTCTTC
CASSRITSGLSYNEQFF
>TRBV28|.|.|TRBJ1-1
TGTGCCAGCAGTGCCTGGACAGATACGAACACTGAAGCTTTCTTT
CASSAWTDTNTEAFF
>TRBV20-1|.|.|TRBJ2-1
TGCAGTGCTAGAGATGTCCCTAGGCATAGTGAGCAGTTCTTC
CSARDVPRHSEQFF
>TRBV2|TRBD2|.|TRBJ2-1
TGTGCCAGCAGGCTAGCGGGAGGTGGCAATGAGCAGTTCTTC
CASRLAGGGNEQFF
>TRBV12-3/TRBV12-4|TRBD1|.|TRBJ2-2
TGTGCCAGCAGGTCTGACAGGGGCCTAAACACCGGGGAGCTGTTTTTT
CASRSDRGLNTGELFF
>TRBV7-7|.|.|TRBJ1-4
TGTGCTAGCAGCTCGACAAGGACTGAAAAACTGTTTTTT
CASSSTRTEKLFF
>TRBV7-9|.|.|TRBJ1-2
TGTGCCAGCAGCTCCACAGGGAACGCTAACTATGGCTACACCTTC
CASSSTGNANYGYTF
>TRBV7-2|.|.|TRBJ2-7
TGTGCCAGCAGCTTAGGCAGGGGGGCCTACGAGCAGTACTTC
CASSLGRGAYEQYF
>TRBV6-2/TRBV6-3|.|.|TRBJ1-5
TGTGCCAGCAGTTACTTTGCTCAGCCCCAGCATTTT
CASSYFAQPQHF
>TRBV3-1|.|.|TRBJ2-4
TGTGCCAGCAGCCAAGAAGCGGCCAAAAACATTCAGTACTTC
CASSQEAAKNIQYF
>TRBV20-1|.|.|TRBJ2-5
TGCAGTGCTAGAGTCGGAGGGAACCAAGAGACCCAGTACTTC
CSARVGGNQETQYF
>TRBV6-5|TRBD1|few|TRBJ2-5
TGTGCCAGCAGTCCCCGGACAGGGGAAGAGACCCAGTACTTC
CASSPRTGEETQYF
>TRBV6-1|TRBD1|.|TRBJ2-7
TGTGCCAGCAGCCGGATGGGACAGGGTTTGTCCTACGAGCAGTACTTC
CASSRMGQGLSYEQYF
>TRBV4-1|TRBD2|.|TRBJ2-2
TGCGCCAGCAGCCAAATAGCGGGCCGCACCGGGGAGCTGTTTTTT
CASSQIAGRTGELFF
>TRBV20-1|.|.|TRBJ2-7
TGCAGTGCGCCGGGACCTCGGGCCTACGAGCAGTACTTC
CSAPGPRAYEQYF
>TRBV28|TRBD1|.|TRBJ1-1
TGTGCCAGCAGGACAGGGTCGGTGAACACTGAAGCTTTCTTT
CASRTGSVNTEAFF
>TRBV29-1|.|.|TRBJ1-4
TGCAGCGTTGAGGGGCCAAATGAAAAACTGTTTTTT
CSVEGPNEKLFF
>TRBV5-1|.|.|TRBJ2-1
TGCGCCAGCAGCTACGAGACCCAATACTACAATGAGCAGTTCTTC
CASSYETQYYNEQFF
>TRBV9|TRBD2|.|TRBJ2-7
TGTGCCAGCAGCGAGGGACTAGCGGCCTACGAGCAGTACTTC
CASSEGLAAYEQYF
>TRBV27|TRBD1|.|TRBJ2-7
TGTGCCAGCAGTGGGACAGCGCAAAACTACGAGCAGTACTTC
CASSGTAQNYEQYF
>TRBV9|.|once|TRBJ1-2
TGTGCCAGCAGCGTAGAATCAACGGGGACCCTCTATGGCTACACCTTC
CASSVESTGTLYGYTF
>TRBV30|.|.|TRBJ2-1
TGTGCATATGGACAGTTACTCTACAATGAGCAGTTCTTC
CAYGQLLYNEQFF
>TRBV11-2|.|few|TRBJ2-3
TGTGCCAGCAGCTTAGTGGATGTTAGCACAGATACGCAGTATTTT
CASSLVDVSTDTQYF
>TRBV12-3/TRBV12-4|.|.|TRBJ2-5
TGTGCCAGCAGTACCCCCTATGTGGCTCCTGGAGCCGGGACCCAGTACTTC
CASSTPYVAPGAGTQYF